This TCR beta chain was captured by sequencing in a study of cytomegalovirus exposure and HLA in healthy donors (dated 2017 in TCRdb). About the investigation overall: An earlier analysis of roughly 630 of the donors reported 250 to 300 Gb of sequence data and 120 million or so unique TCR beta sequences from around 200 million T cells. Roughly 320 gigabases of sequencing data and 75 million to 85 million unique TCR sequences made up an early release that covered under 750 HLA-typed donors. Of the 350 to 400 genotyped donors, roughly 85% fell in the genetic ancestry cluster associated with self-reported Caucasian donors. The aim of the study was to test whether cataloging public T cell receptors could identify signatures of past pathogen exposure. The study profiled the T cell repertoires of approximately 700 subjects by immunosequencing and related them to cytomegalovirus serostatus. Besides the first cohort of roughly 700 subjects, a separate validation cohort made up of over 95 different subjects was used. High-throughput TCR immunosequencing, statistical association of individual TCRs with disease status, and machine learning were combined to predict cytomegalovirus infection status. A later analysis re-analyzed previously published TCR beta repertoires from roughly 630 donors and added high-resolution HLA genotyping to study TCR occurrence patterns. Rather than drawing on any new phenotypic data, the later analysis identified candidate immune exposures from TCR beta sequences and the way those sequences occurred across donors. An earlier analysis of 587 of the donors used high-throughput TCR beta sequencing to judge whether each TCR beta V gene segment behaved as functional or pseudogenic. Donor age, sex, ethnicity and CMV serostatus were collected together with the repertoire data. Genome-wide SNP genotypes for about three fifths of the roughly 670 donors were used in a later genetic analysis, which treated that subset as a discovery cohort. All discovery cohort repertoires had been generated using a single sequencing platform. Both class I and class II loci were covered by HLA typing, at four-digit resolution. Typing coverage differed by locus: A, B, C, DRB1 and DQB1 were typed in roughly 629-640 donors, DQA1 in about 550, DPA1 in nearly 610, and DPB1 in just under 490. Four to six DR-DQ haplotypes were handled as single units for association and clustering because linkage in the cohort was strong. Among about 400 genotyped donors of the cohort, an average of roughly 230,000 unique TCR beta nucleotide sequences was sequenced per donor, of which approximately 19% were non-productive. Study-wide findings and limitations: In a later analysis, HLA-associated TCR beta chains were found to be more clonally expanded and to have lower generation probabilities than equally common non-associated chains. When HLA alleles, especially DR and DQ, strongly co-occurred, TCR associations were difficult to assign to individual alleles. Around 16 rarely observed V segments, including chromosome 9 orphons, were excluded from the earlier analysis of several hundred of the donors because counts were too low. Linkage disequilibrium might explain the correlated functional status among segregating V segments, but an unknown experimental factor could not be ruled out. Only TCR beta chains were sequenced in this cohort, and the absence of alpha or paired-chain data limited detectable features. A further reported finding was that TCR beta sequences accurately predicted the HLA-A and HLA-B alleles for most subjects in the first cohort. According to a later analysis, most CMV-associated TCR beta chains appeared to be HLA-restricted, and the HLA associations seemed to be driven largely by CMV exposure. In a later analysis, 15,000 to 20,000 TCR beta sequences were associated with specific HLA alleles at a false discovery rate of 0.05. Because the 87-base-pair reads could not distinguish some IMGT-functional V segments, including TRBV6-2 and TRBV6-3, those segments were excluded. The sequencing pipeline was judged likely to have produced a cluster of highly shared sequence variants as a technical artifact. According to a later analysis, TCR association rates differed among HLA loci, with DRB1 alleles showing the most associated TCRs and HLA-C alleles showing the fewest. CMV serostatus was the only immune exposure information available for the cohort. Because HLA typing was unavailable for some donors at each locus, only the typed subset was used in association tests. Cytomegalovirus status was reported to be diagnosed by the classifier with high specificity and sensitivity in both the original and validation cohorts. In an earlier analysis of over 550 of the donors, most TCR beta V segments were observed in productive rearrangements about 87% or about 30% of the time, broadly matching IMGT annotations. In the study, around 150 TCR beta chains were listed as associated with cytomegalovirus. A later analysis reported that several top co-occurrence clusters appeared linked to parvovirus B19, influenza, CMV and Epstein-Barr virus. Compared with the roughly 600-donor mean, donors in an Asian-associated ancestry cluster had fewer N-insertions in productive TCRs, according to a later genetic analysis. Across donors, most TCR sequences were observed very rarely, whereas some public TCRs were present in many individuals. According to the authors, the approach could potentially be generalized to other disease states and immunological phenotypes. The presence/absence analyses assumed that sequencing depth was roughly uniform across donors, and that assumption may not be true. A later genetic analysis associated a missense DCLRE1C variant with V-gene and J-gene trimming of TCR beta chains, and an independent cohort replicated the association. Three of the identified cytomegalovirus-associated TCR beta chains were confirmed in vitro to be specific for cytomegalovirus antigens.

The cohort was made up of roughly 670 healthy bone marrow donors. Cohort members were all nominally healthy when sampled, although unrecorded immune exposures were likely present. The donor tested CMV seronegative and was one of the 352 seronegative cohort members. Each donor provided a peripheral blood sample, and peripheral blood mononuclear cells were used for TCR beta sequencing. Genomic DNA extraction from the blood cell samples was performed with the Qiagen DNeasy Blood Extraction Kit. Turning to this clone: What this receptor recognizes is not known. Base qualities are missing; no much larger clone stands one base away.

Based on the germline V gene, the CDR1 and CDR2 sequences are SQVTM and ANQGSEA. Spanning cysteine to phenylalanine, the CDR3 consists of 16 amino acids. Just the 48-base CDR3 DNA is kept, in frame starting at base 1. Unmatched junction bases come to 12, with V trimmed by 3 bases and J by 9 bases. Receptor amplification or capture employed the immunoSEQ multiplex PCR assay. For the multiplex PCR, a mixture combining 60 forward primers for TCR Vbeta segments and 13 reverse primers for TCR Jbeta segments was used. Amplification of the CDR3 region of rearranged TCR beta genes was performed with a multiplex PCR assay on genomic DNA. The Illumina HiSeq System was used to sequence the amplified TCR beta libraries as 87-base-pair reads. The paper's processing steps were these. Across the 500 to 750 repertoires, a later analysis counted some 81 million unique TCR beta chains, around 10 million of which were shared by at least two donors. To remove PCR and sequencing errors, raw reads were error-corrected and collapsed into unique sequences using a nearest-neighbor algorithm that merged closely related sequences. To assign V, D and J gene segments, CDR3 sequences were aligned to IMGT reference sequences. Each retained sequence needed at least a six-nucleotide match to both a V gene segment and a J gene segment. Rearrangements were classified as productive when the CDR3 lacked stop codons and remained in frame with V and J, and all other rearrangements were classified as non-productive. CDR3 was defined according to IMGT convention as the region running from the second conserved V-encoded cysteine to the conserved J-encoded phenylalanine. Sequences without an unambiguous match to a single V gene segment were excluded from the earlier analysis of almost 600 of the donors. In an earlier analysis of some 590 of the donors, V segments were called functional above 56.7% productive rearrangements and were called segregating when the between-donor standard deviation exceeded 5%. A statistical classification framework was built for diagnosing cytomegalovirus status from the catalog of TCR beta chain sequences. In a later analysis, TCR nucleotide sequences were compared against IMGT/GENE-DB human TR gene sequences so that V and J genes could be assigned. Using the TCRdist pipeline, a later analysis assigned CDR3 sequences along with most-parsimonious VDJ recombination scenarios. In a later analysis, each TCR beta chain was defined by its CDR3 amino acid sequence together with its V-gene family, and reads without a unique V-gene family were excluded. In a later analysis, 500 to 650 highly shared, low-generation-probability nucleotide sequences were removed to address suspected cross-contamination and a sequencing artifact. In a later analysis, a clonal expansion index for each public chain was calculated from normalized within-repertoire ranks of inferred template counts. In a later analysis, generation probabilities were computed with a VDJ recombination model fitted to out-of-frame rearrangements, and the resulting probabilities were checked against IGoR. A later analysis scored TCR-TCR, TCR-HLA and TCR-CMV co-occurrence with hypergeometric tests, applying a repertoire-size bias correction to TCR pairs. A later analysis estimated false discovery rates by permuting HLA or CMV assignments 20 times. In a later analysis, co-occurring TCRs were grouped using DBSCAN, with TCRdist sequence similarity added in when clustering inside HLA-allele-positive subsets. Co-occurrence clustering excluded repertoires with fewer than 30,000 or more than 120,000 public chains, plus five with anomalous nucleotide sharing. TCRdb carries this immuneACCESS record with in-frame sequences only. Its versions omit some clonotypes, under half of them owing to an unresolved V gene in the studies checked, with the rest unexplained. For V, J and clone size, that table is used; D and trimming come from the DNA. A total of approximately 290,000 clones appear in this sample, 75% to 90% of them only once. The top ten clones comprise about 0.28% of the sample.

Recombination joined TRBV29-1 with TRBJ2-1, with 12 bases in between that match TRBD2. The receptor's source is a girl aged 2 to 9 in good health and CMV-seronegative. Sequenced material: PBMCs. The CDR3 here reads CSVDGLAGGPGGEQFF. The DNA sequence reads TGCAGCGTTGATGGCCTAGCGGGAGGGCCGGGGGGTGAGCAGTTCTTC.